Listed below are T cell receptor beta chains from one sample, sequenced in a study of T cell repertoires in ileal Crohn's disease. Clones were read by immunoSEQ multiplex PCR, and TCRdb kept only the in-frame ones, dropping some. The sample yields around 5,800 clones, roughly four fifths seen once. The source material was ileal tissue. The receptors shown here come from an adult with Crohn's disease. The CDR3 runs from the conserved cysteine through the conserved F or W. Fields, in order: CDR3 length, clone size, D gene, J gene, V gene, CDR3 DNA, CDR3 protein. A D gene is named only where the DNA matches it firmly. Some rows mark clone size as missing; the rest say once, few, many or name a class of expanded clone.

14 | . | . | TRBJ1-3 | TRBV27 | TGTGCCAGCAGTTTCAGGGGCGAGGGGGACACCATATATTTT | CASSFRGEGDTIYF
14 | few | TRBD2 | TRBJ2-7 | TRBV7-3 | TGTGCCATCGCGCCTAGCGGGATCAGCGACGAGCAGTACTTC | CAIAPSGISDEQYF
13 | . | TRBD1 | TRBJ1-2 | TRBV18 | TGTGCCAGCTCACCCCGGACAGGGAGTGGCTACACCTTC | CASSPRTGSGYTF
17 | . | . | TRBJ1-4 | TRBV9 | TGTGCCAGCAGCGTAGAAGGGACACTCCCAACTAATGAAAAACTGTTTTTT | CASSVEGTLPTNEKLFF
15 | . | . | TRBJ2-7 | TRBV4-3 | TGCGCCAGCAGCCAAGACAGGCGTAGCTCCTACGAGCAGTACTTC | CASSQDRRSSYEQYF
14 | . | . | TRBJ2-5 | TRBV5-8 | TGTGCCAGCAGCTCCGAAACCCGGGAGGAGACCCAGTACTTC | CASSSETREETQYF
16 | . | . | TRBJ1-2 | TRBV4-1 | TGCGCCAGCAGCCTCCAAGAGGGAGGGTCGTTGGGTGGCTACACCTTC | CASSLQEGGSLGGYTF
19 | . | TRBD2 | TRBJ2-1 | TRBV11-2 | TGTGCCAGCAGCTTAGATCGCGCCCGGCTAGCGGCTGCCTACAATGAGCAGTTCTTC | CASSLDRARLAAAYNEQFF
15 | . | . | TRBJ2-2 | TRBV7-6 | TGTGCCAGCAGCGTGACAGGGACTAACACCGGGGAGCTGTTTTTT | CASSVTGTNTGELFF
12 | . | . | TRBJ2-5 | TRBV11-2 | TGTGCCAGCGGCGGGCGGACCGGGACCCAGTACTTC | CASGGRTGTQYF
15 | . | . | TRBJ2-3 | TRBV9 | TGTGCCAGCAGCGTAGGAAGGGAGAGCACAGATACGCAGTATTTT | CASSVGRESTDTQYF
12 | . | . | TRBJ2-7 | TRBV7-8 | TGTGCCAGCAGCTCCGGGTTCTACGAGCAGTACTTC | CASSSGFYEQYF
14 | once | TRBD1 | TRBJ2-7 | TRBV9 | TGTGCCAGCAGCGTAGGGGACAGGGCCCACGAGCAGTACTTC | CASSVGDRAHEQYF
17 | . | TRBD2 | TRBJ2-1 | TRBV10-1 | TGCGCCAGCAGTGAGTCGACTAGCGGGAGGGCCGCAGGAGAGCAGTTCTTC | CASSESTSGRAAGEQFF
15 | . | TRBD1 | TRBJ1-5 | TRBV15 | TGTGCCACCAGCAGGCGAACAGGGGGCGCAAATCCCCAGCATTTT | CATSRRTGGANPQHF
15 | . | . | TRBJ2-7 | TRBV27 | TGTGCCAGCACAAAGGGGGCGGGGGGAACCTACGAGCAGTACTTC | CASTKGAGGTYEQYF
13 | . | TRBD1 | TRBJ2-7 | TRBV11-3 | TGTGCCAGCAGCTTAGGACAGGGTGACGAGCAGTACTTC | CASSLGQGDEQYF
14 | . | . | TRBJ2-3 | TRBV5-4 | TGTGCCGTCGGCACTAGCCTGCCCACAGATACGCAGTATTTT | CAVGTSLPTDTQYF
15 | . | . | TRBJ1-5 | TRBV7-9 | TGTGCCAGCAGCTTAGGCGACACCTCAAGTCAGCCCCAGCATTTT | CASSLGDTSSQPQHF
16 | . | TRBD1 | TRBJ1-4 | TRBV23-1 | TGCGCCAGCAGTCAATCTCGGGACAGGGTTAATGAAAAACTGTTTTTT | CASSQSRDRVNEKLFF
12 | . | . | TRBJ1-1 | TRBV6-1 | TGTGCCAGCAGTGTCCCGGTGCTTGAAGCTTTCTTT | CASSVPVLEAFF
15 | . | . | TRBJ2-1 | TRBV4-1 | TGCGCCAGCAGCCAAGACAGGGATACCTACAATGAGCAGTTCTTC | CASSQDRDTYNEQFF
18 | . | . | TRBJ1-2 | TRBV7-8 | TGTGCCAGCAGCCTCCGCGACGTCGTCGGCCAGGCGTCCTATGGCTACACCTTC | CASSLRDVVGQASYGYTF
14 | . | TRBD1 | TRBJ1-5 | TRBV18 | TGTGCCAGCTCCCCTACAGGACAGGGTCAGCCCCAGCATTTT | CASSPTGQGQPQHF
14 | . | . | TRBJ1-6 | TRBV11-2 | TGTGCCAGCACTCCCGGACGGGGATTGGGATCCCTCCACTTT | CASTPGRGLGSLHF
12 | . | . | TRBJ1-5 | TRBV7-8 | TGTGCCAGCAGCTTAGACACCCAGCCCCAGCATTTT | CASSLDTQPQHF
16 | . | . | TRBJ2-2 | TRBV4-3 | TGCGCCAGCAGCCAAGATCCGGGGGAGAACACCGGGGAGCTGTTTTTT | CASSQDPGENTGELFF
13 | . | TRBD1 | TRBJ1-2 | TRBV5-5 | TGTGCCAGCACCCTTGGACAGGGCTATGGCTACACCTTC | CASTLGQGYGYTF
16 | . | . | TRBJ1-6 | TRBV6-5 | TGTGCCAGCAGTTACACCCCCCAGGGAACCGGCTCACCCCTCCACTTT | CASSYTPQGTGSPLHF